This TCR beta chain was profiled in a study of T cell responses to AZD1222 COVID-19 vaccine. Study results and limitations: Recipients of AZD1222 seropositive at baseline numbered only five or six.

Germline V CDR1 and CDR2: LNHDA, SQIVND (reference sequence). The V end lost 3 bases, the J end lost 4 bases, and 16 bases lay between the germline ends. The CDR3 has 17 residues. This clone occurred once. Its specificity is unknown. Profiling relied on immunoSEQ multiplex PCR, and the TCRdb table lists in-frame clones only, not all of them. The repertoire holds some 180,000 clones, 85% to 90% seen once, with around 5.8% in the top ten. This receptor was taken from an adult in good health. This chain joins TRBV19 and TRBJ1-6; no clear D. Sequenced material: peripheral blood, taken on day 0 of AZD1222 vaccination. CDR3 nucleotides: TGTGCCAGTAGTATTCGGGGAGGAGATCCTTATAATTCACCCCTCCACTTT. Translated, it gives CASSIRGGDPYNSPLHF.